Each of the 13 T cell receptor beta chains below was sequenced from the same sample in a study of regulatory T cells in long-lasting Graves disease. This sample's time point: newly diagnosed GD, antithyroid drugs for less than 3 months. Construction of the TCR library relied on RNA isolated from PBMCs. For TCR beta, libraries came from iRepertoire HTBI primers and Arm-PCR of CDR3 regions. One entry per CDR3 protein, called by TCRdb with MiXCR from the multiplex PCR reads. Altogether 350,000 to 500,000 distinct CDR3 sequences are present, over 15% being singletons, with the ten largest covering less than 30%. The sample also formed part of further work on T cells in Graves' hyperthyroidism and ophthalmopathy.

The sample in question was peripheral blood mononuclear cells (PBMCs), obtained at new diagnosis, from a patient treated with antithyroid drugs. The origin of the receptors is a woman between 18 and 29 years old with Graves disease.

This sequence joins TRBV5-4 and TRBJ2-5, with 12 positions matching TRBD1. From germline, CDR1 is SGHNT and CDR2 YYREEE (reference sequence). CDR3 length equals 17 residues. V shed 3 bases, J shed 5 bases, and the junction held 11 bases outside the gene matches. The CDR3 region has the DNA TGTGCCAGCAGCTCTTTTGGGACAGGGGGCGTCGGGGAGACCCAGTACTTC. It translates to CASSSFGTGGVGETQYF.

This clonotype was picked up a small number of times. J is TRBJ2-1 and V is TRBV7-3; D gene uncertain. The CDR3 is made up of 17 amino acids. Germline CDR1 is SGHTA and CDR2 is FQGTGA. Trimming shortened V by 1 base and J by 0 bases, and 13 bases separated the two germline ends. The CDR3 DNA sequence: TGTGCCAGCAGCTTAAATCCCCAGCCGAGCTCCTACAATGAGCAGTTCTTC. As protein: CASSLNPQPSSYNEQFF.

The chain has TRBV30 and TRBJ2-3, with 8 bases lining up with TRBD2. J lost 5 bases, V lost 5 bases, and 3 bases had no gene match. Looked up from germline, CDR1 is GTSNPN and CDR2 is SVGIG (reference sequence). The CDR3 extends over 12 amino acids. The CDR3 spells CAWDSGVDTQYF. The CDR3, as DNA: TGTGCCTGGGATAGCGGGGTAGATACGCAGTATTTT. The full variable domain, completed using reference TRBV30 and TRBJ2-3, is SQTIHQWPATLVQPVGSPLSLECTVEGTSNPNLYWYRQAAGRGLQLLFYSVGIGQISSEVPQNLSASRPQDRQFILSSKKLLLSDSGFYLCAWDSGVDTQYFGPGTRLTVL.

The table lists this clonotype with many counts. The chain links TRBV5-1 to TRBJ2-7, with 10 bases aligning to TRBD2. This CDR3 contains 14 residues. The germline V gene has CDR1 SGHRS and CDR2 YFSETQ. V lost 3 bases to trimming and J lost 7 bases; unmatched junction nucleotides: 7. CDR3 sequence: CASSSPSGSGEQYF. The CDR3 bases are TGCGCCAGCAGCTCTCCTAGCGGGAGTGGGGAGCAGTACTTC.

This clonotype was counted a few times. The rearrangement joins TRBV6-1 to TRBJ2-1; no clear D. The germline CDR1 and CDR2 sequences are MNHNS and SASEGT. The germline V and J ends were trimmed by 6 bases and 3 bases, with 9 bases remaining between them. The CDR3 totals 13 residues. CDR3 nucleotide sequence: TGTGCCAGCAGCCTCAACGACTACAATGAGCAGTTCTTC. This translates into CASSLNDYNEQFF.

Ten or more counts support this clonotype. The chain has TRBV7-2 and TRBJ1-1, with D unresolved. V lost 4 bases and J 11 bases, leaving 14 bases between the germline ends. Germline V gene sequence: CDR1 SGHTA, CDR2 FQGNSA. There are 12 residues in the CDR3. CDR3 residues: CASSSPPRDAFF. The CDR3 DNA sequence: TGTGCCAGCAGCTCTCCGCCTCGCGATGCTTTCTTT.

V gene TRBV12-3 or TRBV12-4 combines with J gene TRBJ2-1; 9 bases fit TRBD2. There are 15 residues in the CDR3. The V segment lost 5 bases and the J segment 7 bases; nucleotides outside the gene matches: 9. The CDR3 DNA reads TGTGCCAGCAGTCTGACTAGCGGTGGTGGGAATGAGCAGTTCTTC. It encodes CASSLTSGGGNEQFF.

This clonotype was counted ten times or more. The gene calls are TRBV28 and TRBJ2-3, with 8 bases that match TRBD1. Germline CDR1 and CDR2: MDHEN and SYDVKM. This CDR3 region has 15 residues. The V gene end was trimmed by 7 bases and the J gene end by 0 bases; junction bases not matched to a gene: 6. The CDR3 DNA reads as TGTGCCAGCACCCCCCGGGACAGGAGCACAGATACGCAGTATTTT. It specifies CASTPRDRSTDTQYF.

By proportion, this clonotype is medium-sized (0.01 to 0.1%). DNA for the CDR3: TGTGCCAGCAGCTCGGGGCATGAGCAGTTCTTC. Amino acid sequence: CASSSGHEQFF. This chain links TRBV7-2 with TRBJ2-1; tentatively, D is TRBD1 or TRBD2 (5 bases each). V lost 4 bases and J lost 8, with 6 bases in between. Germline CDR1 is SGHTA and CDR2 is FQGNSA. The CDR3 covers 11 residues.

This CDR3 reads CASSQMYGRTLFSYEQYF. The CDR3 coding sequence is TGTGCCAGCAGCCAGATGTACGGGAGAACCCTCTTCTCCTACGAGCAGTACTTC. The V gene is TRBV11-3, the J gene TRBJ2-7; possible D gene TRBD2, 6 bases. With 5 bases removed from V and 0 bases from J, the gap between germline ends came to 23 bases. The CDR3 runs to 18 residues. The germline CDR1 and CDR2 sequences are SGHNT and YENEEA.

This clonotype has at least ten counts. V usage is TRBV20-1 and J usage is TRBJ2-1; D may be TRBD2 (6 bases). V was shortened by 4 bases and J by 6 bases, with 16 bases between the two germline ends. The CDR3 extends over 14 amino acids. Germline CDR1 DFQATT, CDR2 SNEGSKA (reference sequence). The CDR3 nucleotides are TGCAGTGCTATTCGACGGGAGTGGTCCAATGAGCAGTTCTTC. Its protein product is CSAIRREWSNEQFF.

This clonotype appeared a few times. The V and J genes are TRBV30 and TRBJ2-1; D uncertain. The CDR3 has 10 amino acids. From germline, CDR1 is GTSNPN and CDR2 SVGIG (reference sequence). Trimming pared 4 bases from V and 6 bases from J, leaving 4 bases between. The CDR3 coding sequence is TGTGCCTGGATGTCCAATGAGCAGTTCTTC. As protein: CAWMSNEQFF. The entire variable domain, with the rest obtained from reference TRBV30 and TRBJ2-1, is as follows: SQTIHQWPATLVQPVGSPLSLECTVEGTSNPNLYWYRQAAGRGLQLLFYSVGIGQISSEVPQNLSASRPQDRQFILSSKKLLLSDSGFYLCAWMSNEQFFGPGTRLTVL.

V usage is TRBV9 and J usage is TRBJ2-1, with D possibly TRBD2 on 5 matching bases. Germline V lookup: CDR1 SGDLS, CDR2 YYNGEE. V was cut by 1 base and J by 0 bases, with 14 bases left in between. There are 17 residues in the CDR3. CDR3 in DNA: TGTGCCAGCAGCGTATGGAGCGGACGGGGCTCCTACAATGAGCAGTTCTTC. Translation: CASSVWSGRGSYNEQFF. Drawing the rest from reference TRBV9 and TRBJ2-1, the complete variable domain is DSGVTQTPKHLITATGQRVTLRCSPRSGDLSVYWYQQSLDQGLQFLIQYYNGEERAKGNILERFSAQQFPDLHSELNLSSLELGDSALYFCASSVWSGRGSYNEQFFGPGTRLTVL.